One and the same sample provided the 27 T cell receptor beta chains below, sequenced in a study of graft-versus-host responses after intestinal transplantation (TCRdb year 2021). Their antigen targets remain unknown. What the time point label conveys for this sample: cells obtained before transplantation from donor or recipient. The protocol used for the library was the immunoSEQ multiplex PCR assay. TCRdb re-hosts the immuneACCESS table, in-frame sequences only. Its copies lack some clones; in the studies checked, an unresolved V gene accounts for under half of them, and the cause for the rest is not known. This sample has roughly 120,000 clones in its table, and around nine tenths of those were observed once. Jointly, the top ten make up roughly 0.2% of the sample. The source was unstimulated CD4+ T cells sorted from spleen or lymph node cells, collected before intestinal transplant. Every receptor here comes from a human donor who received an intestinal transplant.

V and J are TRBV30 and TRBJ1-1; perhaps TRBD1 as D (5 bases). V was cut by 0 bases and J by 10 bases, with 12 bases left in between. From germline, CDR1 is GTSNPN and CDR2 SVGIG (reference sequence). The length of the CDR3 is 12 residues. The CDR3 is CAWSVRGNGAFF. The CDR3 DNA reads TGTGCCTGGAGTGTACGGGGGAACGGAGCTTTCTTT.

The gene calls are TRBV6-5 and TRBJ2-7; D is ambiguous. The CDR3 extends over 14 amino acids. The V end was cut by 0 bases, the J end by 2 bases, with 8 bases between. The germline V gene has CDR1 MNHEY and CDR2 SVGAGI. The CDR3 loop is CASSYSGAPYEQYF. DNA of the CDR3: TGTGCCAGCAGTTACTCCGGTGCCCCCTACGAGCAGTACTTC.

V and J are TRBV7-2 and TRBJ2-1; TRBD1 might be the D (6 bases). The CDR3 contains 15 residues. Trimming cost V 4 bases and J 1 base, with 11 bases left between them. Germline CDR1 and CDR2: SGHTA and FQGNSA. The CDR3 coding sequence is TGTGCCAGCAGCTCGGAGAGGGGGTCCTACAATGAGCAGTTCTTC. Its translation: CASSSERGSYNEQFF.

The rearrangement uses TRBV5-6 and TRBJ1-3, with 7 nucleotides matching TRBD1. Germline trimming cut 0 bases from V and 0 bases from J; bases unmatched to any gene: 3. Germline CDR1 SGHDT, CDR2 YYEEEE. The CDR3 covers 16 residues. The CDR3, as DNA: TGTGCCAGCAGCTTGGCGGGACAGTACTCTGGAAACACCATATATTTT. Translation: CASSLAGQYSGNTIYF.

The chain joins TRBV5-1 to TRBJ1-6; D uncertain. The CDR3 is 15 amino acids. The V gene lost 4 bases and the J gene lost 8 bases, with 16 bases spanning the gap. The germline V gene encodes CDR1 SGHRS and CDR2 YFSETQ. As DNA, the CDR3 is TGCGCCAGCAGCCCCCGGGGTCAGCAGGATTCACCCCTCCACTTT. Translation gives CASSPRGQQDSPLHF. The complete variable domain, with remaining parts taken from reference TRBV5-1 and TRBJ1-6, reads KAGVTQTPRYLIKTRGQQVTLSCSPISGHRSVSWYQQTPGQGLQFLFEYFSETQRNKGNFPGRFSGRQFSNSRSEMNVSTLELGDSALYLCASSPRGQQDSPLHFGNGTRLTVT.

The chain has TRBV11-2 and TRBJ2-1, with D perhaps TRBD1 (6 bases). Trimming pared 6 bases from V and 9 bases from J, leaving 15 bases between. Germline V gene data show CDR1 as SGHAT and CDR2 as FQNNGV. CDR3 length equals 13 residues. CDR3 in amino acids: CASSFTGYAEQFF. The CDR3, as DNA: TGTGCCAGCAGTTTCACAGGGTATGCTGAGCAGTTCTTC.

CDR3 protein: CASSTRTSGRGSYNEQFF. In nucleotides, the CDR3 is TGTGCCAGTAGTACCCGGACTAGCGGGAGAGGATCCTACAATGAGCAGTTCTTC. The V and J genes are TRBV19 and TRBJ2-1, with 13 bases fitting TRBD2. CDR3 length equals 18 residues. The germline V gene has CDR1 LNHDA and CDR2 SQIVND (reference sequence). V lost 4 bases, J lost 1 base, and 7 bases stayed unmatched. Supplemented by reference TRBV19 and TRBJ2-1, the full variable domain reads DGGITQSPKYLFRKEGQNVTLSCEQNLNHDAMYWYRQDPGQGLRLIYYSQIVNDFQKGDIAEGYSVSREKKESFPLTVTSAQKNPTAFYLCASSTRTSGRGSYNEQFFGPGTRLTVL.

The J gene is TRBJ1-3, the V gene TRBV7-8; 8 positions match TRBD1. The CDR3 consists of 20 residues. Per germline, CDR1 SGHVS and CDR2 FQNEAQ. V gave up 0 bases and J gave up 1 base; unmatched junction bases: 14. The CDR3 DNA reads as TGTGCCAGCAGCTTAGCGGGGCAGGGGGCCCCGTCGGCTTCTGGAAACACCATATATTTT. Translation gives CASSLAGQGAPSASGNTIYF.

This chain links TRBV2 with TRBJ2-4; 11 bases are a match to TRBD2. The CDR3 is 14 amino acids. V lost 8 bases to trimming and J lost 7 bases; unmatched junction nucleotides: 7. Germline V CDR1 and CDR2: SNHLY, FYNNEI. The CDR3 bases are TGTGCCAGCGAAATAGCGGGAGGGGCGAACATTCAGTACTTC. Residues: CASEIAGGANIQYF.

The CDR3 spells CASSQDTYNEQFF. DNA of the CDR3: TGCGCCAGCAGCCAAGACACCTACAATGAGCAGTTCTTC. The V gene is TRBV4-1, the J gene TRBJ2-1; D unclear. Deletions cut 0 bases from V and 2 bases from J, with 2 bases between. The CDR3 contains 13 residues. Germline CDR1 and CDR2: MGHRA and YSYEKL.

This chain uses TRBV29-1 with TRBJ2-5, with 14 bases aligning to TRBD2. The CDR3 consists of 16 residues. CDR1 and CDR2 from the germline V gene are SQVTM and ANQGSEA. The J segment lost 4 bases and the V segment lost 6 bases, leaving 10 bases of the junction unmatched. The CDR3 DNA follows: TGCAGCGTCCCGACTAGCGGGAGGGCTCCGGGAGAGACCCAGTACTTC. It encodes CSVPTSGRAPGETQYF. Full variable domain (outside the CDR3, taken from reference TRBV29-1 and TRBJ2-5): SAVISQKPSRDICQRGTSLTIQCQVDSQVTMMFWYRQQPGQSLTLIATANQGSEATYESGFVIDKFPISRPNLTFSTLTVSNMSPEDSSIYLCSVPTSGRAPGETQYFGPGTRLLVL.

V usage is TRBV6-6 and J usage is TRBJ1-2; D is possibly TRBD1 (5 bases). The CDR3 runs to 15 residues. Germline values: CDR1 MNHNY, CDR2 SVGAGI (reference sequence). V was clipped by 0 bases and J by 3 bases, with 11 bases between them. CDR3 nucleotide sequence: TGTGCCAGCAGTTACTCCCTAGGGGAGGACTATGGCTACACCTTC. It yields the protein CASSYSLGEDYGYTF.

The chain combines TRBV9 with TRBJ1-3; weak D call: TRBD1 (5 bases). This CDR3 has 13 amino acids. V lost 3 bases and J lost 4, with 8 bases in between. Germline CDR1 is SGDLS and CDR2 is YYNGEE. CDR3 in amino acids: CASSAAGGNTIYF. In DNA, the CDR3 is TGTGCCAGCAGCGCCGCAGGGGGAAACACCATATATTTT.

V is TRBV28 and J is TRBJ2-7, with 9 nucleotides matching TRBD2. The CDR3 is 17 residues long. J was trimmed by 1 base and V by 3 bases; bases with no gene match: 10. Germline assignment: CDR1 MDHEN and CDR2 SYDVKM. The CDR3 DNA reads as TGTGCCAGCAGTTTGACGCGGGAGGGTCACCTATCCTACGAGCAGTACTTC. Translation: CASSLTREGHLSYEQYF.

In its sample, this clone was seen a few times. The V gene is TRBV5-1, the J gene TRBJ2-1; D uncertain. CDR3 length: 13 residues. CDR1 and CDR2 (germline): SGHRS, YFSETQ. V shed 4 bases and J shed 0 bases, with 5 bases lying between them. The CDR3 here is CASSPSSYNEQFF. CDR3 sequence (DNA): TGCGCCAGCAGCCCCAGCTCCTACAATGAGCAGTTCTTC.

The V gene is TRBV11-2, the J gene TRBJ2-2; tentative D call: TRBD2 (6 bases). Germline V gene lookup returns CDR1 SGHAT and CDR2 FQNNGV. Trimming took 5 bases from V and 3 from J, leaving 13 bases between them. This CDR3 region has 15 residues. CDR3 loop: CASSRELAYTGELFF. CDR3 DNA sequence: TGTGCCAGCAGCCGGGAGCTCGCGTACACCGGGGAGCTGTTTTTT.

This sequence joins TRBV5-6 and TRBJ1-1; TRBD1 is a possible D gene (5 bases). The CDR3 has 14 residues. V was trimmed by 1 base and J by 11 bases, leaving 18 bases between them. Germline CDR1 reads SGHDT; CDR2 reads YYEEEE. Here the CDR3 reads CASSLSGLTEVAFF. The DNA of the CDR3 is TGTGCCAGCAGCTTGTCAGGGTTGACTGAAGTGGCTTTCTTT.

The V gene is TRBV5-6, the J gene TRBJ2-5; tentatively, D is TRBD2 (5 bases). The ends were cut back, 8 bases at V and 2 bases at J, with 22 bases in the middle. CDR1 is SGHDT, CDR2 YYEEEE, per germline. The CDR3 consists of 16 residues. The chain's CDR3 is CASGRFLSGLQETQYF. CDR3 DNA sequence: TGTGCCAGTGGGAGATTTTTGAGCGGATTGCAAGAGACCCAGTACTTC.

The genes are TRBV12-5 and TRBJ1-2; D is perhaps TRBD1 (5 bases). In germline, CDR1 is LGHNT, CDR2 FRNRAP. The V end was cut by 7 bases, the J end by 3 bases, with 9 bases between. This CDR3 has 12 amino acids. The CDR3 region is CASADTHYGYTF. CDR3 nucleotide sequence: TGTGCTAGTGCGGACACACACTATGGCTACACCTTC.

This rearrangement joins TRBV28 to TRBJ1-2; 7 bases map to TRBD1. Germline CDR1 reads MDHEN; CDR2 reads SYDVKM. The CDR3 covers 13 residues. The trim removed 4 bases at V and 3 bases at J, leaving 2 bases unmatched. CDR3 nucleotides: TGTGCCAGCAGTTCCGGGACAGACTATGGCTACACCTTC. Translated, it gives CASSSGTDYGYTF.

This sequence joins TRBV27 and TRBJ2-5, with a weak D call TRBD1 (6 bases). V lost 2 bases and J lost 7, with 14 bases in between. Germline CDR1 is MNHEY and CDR2 is SMNVEV (reference sequence). The CDR3 has 14 amino acids. CDR3 sequence (DNA): TGTGCCAGCAGTTTAATGACAGGATTTGGGACCCAGTACTTC. Translated: CASSLMTGFGTQYF.

Here the CDR3 reads CASSLGLAGRSYNEQFF. Here the CDR3 DNA reads TGTGCCAGCAGCCTGGGGCTAGCGGGGCGCTCCTACAATGAGCAGTTCTTC. V usage is TRBV5-8 and J usage is TRBJ2-1; 9 bases agree with TRBD2. CDR3 length: 17 amino acids. The germline V gene encodes CDR1 SGHTS and CDR2 YDEGEE. Losses at the gene ends were 4 bases for V and 0 bases for J; bases not matched to a gene: 8.

The genes are TRBV18 and TRBJ2-6; 13 nucleotides align to TRBD2. Germline CDR1 reads KGHSH; CDR2 reads LQKENI. This CDR3 contains 17 residues. J gave up 3 bases and V 3 bases, and 2 bases lay outside the gene matches. The CDR3 is CASSPGLAGFGANVLTF. In nucleotides, the CDR3 is TGTGCCAGCTCACCGGGACTAGCGGGATTTGGGGCCAACGTCCTGACTTTC.

V is TRBV16 and J is TRBJ1-2; 7 bases align to TRBD1. The CDR3 extends over 14 amino acids. V was pared by 3 bases and J by 5 bases, with 6 bases of the junction left unmatched. The germline V gene encodes CDR1 KGHSY and CDR2 FQNENV. The CDR3 reads CASSQGPDRYGYTF. The CDR3 DNA reads TGTGCCAGCAGCCAGGGCCCGGACAGGTATGGCTACACCTTC. The full variable domain, with the rest looked up from reference TRBV16 and TRBJ1-2, is GEEVAQTPKHLVRGEGQKAKLYCAPIKGHSYVFWYQQVLKNEFKFLISFQNENVFDETGMPKERFSAKCLPNSPCSLEIQATKLEDSAVYFCASSQGPDRYGYTFGSGTRLTVV.

The rearrangement links TRBV11-2 to TRBJ2-7; 11 bases line up with TRBD2. The V gene's germline CDR1 is SGHAT and CDR2 FQNNGV. The CDR3 spans 15 residues. Trimming took 6 bases from V and 3 from J; bases not matched to a gene: 7. Here the CDR3 DNA reads TGTGCCAGCAGATACACCGGGACTAGCGGCTACGAGCAGTACTTC. Its protein product is CASRYTGTSGYEQYF.

The gene calls are TRBV10-3 and TRBJ2-7; 11 bases are shared with TRBD1. V lost 4 bases to trimming and J lost 5 bases; unmatched junction nucleotides: 7. CDR3 size: 15 residues. Per the germline V gene, CDR1 is ENHRY and CDR2 is SYGVKD. CDR3 DNA: TGTGCCATCAGTGGCTCGGGACAGGGGGTGGACGAGCAGTACTTC. Translation gives CAISGSGQGVDEQYF.

The chain has TRBV27 and TRBJ2-2, with 8 bases fitting TRBD1. The V segment lost 5 bases and the J segment 7 bases; nucleotides outside the gene matches: 6. CDR3 size: 14 residues. CDR1 and CDR2 (germline): MNHEY, SMNVEV (reference sequence). CDR3 in DNA: TGTGCCAGCAGTGACAGGGGCCGTGGCGGGGAGCTGTTTTTT. Translation: CASSDRGRGGELFF.